These 15 T cell receptor beta chains share one sample of origin, sequenced in a study of shared clonotypes between healthy human individuals. Assay: immunoSEQ multiplex PCR; the TCRdb copy retains only in-frame clones and omits some. This table has roughly 2,500,000 clones, roughly 93% appearing once. The sample comprised naive CD4+ T cells from PBMCs. Subset of the sample: CD45RA+ positively selected. Receptors were obtained from a man aged 18 to 29 in good health. Some clones in this sample may be carry-over from other donors' samples.

This chain joins TRBV28 and TRBJ1-1, with a weak D call TRBD1 (5 bases). This CDR3 is 14 amino acids long. The V gene lost 4 bases and the J gene lost 6 bases, with 15 bases spanning the gap. Germline V gene data show CDR1 as MDHEN and CDR2 as SYDVKM. CDR3 DNA sequence: TGTGCCAGCAGTTGGACAAGGGGTGACGCTGAAGCTTTCTTT. This sequence encodes CASSWTRGDAEAFF.

V gene TRBV27 combines with J gene TRBJ2-7; the match to TRBD1 covers 7 bases. CDR1 and CDR2 (germline): MNHEY, SMNVEV (reference sequence). The CDR3 length is 14 residues. V dropped 2 bases and J dropped 2; count of bases not matched to a gene: 3. The CDR3 DNA is TGTGCCAGCAGTTTAAGGGGGCCCGCCTACGAGCAGTACTTC. Its translation: CASSLRGPAYEQYF.

The rearrangement joins TRBV28 to TRBJ2-5; 13 nucleotides match TRBD2. CDR1 is MDHEN and CDR2 is SYDVKM in the germline V gene. The CDR3 is made up of 16 amino acids. V lost 3 bases to trimming and J lost 5 bases; unmatched junction nucleotides: 6. This CDR3 reads CASSFPGTSGVETQYF. Written as DNA, the CDR3 is TGTGCCAGCAGTTTTCCCGGGACTAGCGGGGTTGAGACCCAGTACTTC.

This clone showed up just once. In the same sample, other DNA sequences code for this CDR3. This chain connects TRBV19 to TRBJ2-1; 9 bases fit TRBD1. Germline V lookup: CDR1 LNHDA, CDR2 SQIVND (reference sequence). The CDR3 has 13 amino acids. With 4 bases clipped from V and 8 bases from J, the junction kept 3 bases outside the gene matches. Here the CDR3 DNA reads TGTGCCAGTAGTACGGACAGGGGTCATGAGCAGTTCTTC. Protein: CASSTDRGHEQFF.

Details on this clone: Additional DNA sequences in this sample encode the identical CDR3. The V call is TRBV15, the J call TRBJ2-5; the D call may be TRBD1 or TRBD2 (5 bases each). The germline gives CDR1 LNHNV, CDR2 YYDKDF (reference sequence). Trimming removed 0 bases from V and 5 bases from J, with 13 bases in between. The CDR3 has 15 residues. The CDR3, as DNA: TGTGCCACCAGCAGAGATCGGGGCAGGGTGGAGACCCAGTACTTC. Protein product: CATSRDRGRVETQYF.

This chain links TRBV27 with TRBJ1-4; D ambiguous. Germline V lookup: CDR1 MNHEY, CDR2 SMNVEV (reference sequence). V was pared by 5 bases and J by 5 bases, with 9 bases between. The CDR3 is 13 residues long. CDR3 amino acids: CASSARINEKLFF. The CDR3 nucleotides read TGTGCCAGCAGTGCCCGAATCAATGAAAAACTGTTTTTT.

The chain combines TRBV6-5 with TRBJ2-2; 11 positions agree with TRBD2. The CDR3 is made up of 15 amino acids. Germline assignment: CDR1 MNHEY and CDR2 SVGAGI. Losses at the gene ends were 6 bases for V and 6 bases for J; bases not matched to a gene: 6. CDR3 protein: CASRIAGGPPGELFF. The CDR3 DNA reads as TGTGCCAGCAGAATAGCGGGAGGGCCTCCCGGGGAGCTGTTTTTT.

The chain uses TRBV5-5 and TRBJ2-2, with TRBD1 matching over 8 bases. This CDR3 comprises 15 residues. Trimming cost V 4 bases and J 5 bases; bases outside gene matches: 7. From germline, CDR1 is SGHKS and CDR2 YYEKEE (reference sequence). CDR3: CASSPGTGETGELFF. Here the CDR3 DNA reads TGTGCCAGCAGCCCTGGGACAGGAGAAACCGGGGAGCTGTTTTTT.

The J gene is TRBJ2-3, the V gene TRBV25-1; 7 bases align to TRBD2. The J segment lost 1 base and the V segment lost 1 base, leaving 11 bases of the junction unmatched. The CDR3 consists of 18 residues. Germline V gene sequence: CDR1 MGHDK, CDR2 SYGVNS. The CDR3 bases are TGTGCCAGCAGTGAATTGGTGGCTAGCGGCAGACGCACAGATACGCAGTATTTT. It yields the protein CASSELVASGRRTDTQYF.

Note on this clone: Other DNA sequences within the sample encode an identical CDR3. The chain carries TRBV28 and TRBJ2-7; 9 bases line up with TRBD1. Looked up from germline, CDR1 is MDHEN and CDR2 is SYDVKM. Trimming at V came to 4 bases and at J to 3 bases, leaving 7 bases not matched to a gene. CDR3 length: 15 residues. The CDR3 coding sequence is TGTGCCAGCAGTTCACCGGGACAGGGAGTCTACGAGCAGTACTTC. Translating it yields CASSSPGQGVYEQYF.

V and J are TRBV7-9 and TRBJ1-3; D gene uncertain. Germline lookup yields CDR1 SEHNR and CDR2 FQNEAQ (reference sequence). V shed 1 base and J shed 0 bases, with 16 bases lying between them. CDR3 length: 18 residues. DNA of the CDR3: TGTGCCAGCAGCTTAGGGACCGGGAAGGGCGGCTCTGGAAACACCATATATTTT. This translates into CASSLGTGKGGSGNTIYF.

V usage is TRBV7-9 and J usage is TRBJ2-1, with TRBD2 as a possible D gene (6 bases). The CDR3 extends over 16 amino acids. The germline V and J ends were trimmed by 4 bases and 7 bases, with 20 bases remaining between them. Germline assignment: CDR1 SEHNR and CDR2 FQNEAQ (reference sequence). In nucleotides, the CDR3 is TGTGCCAGCAGCTCGCGCATATATGGTGGGGGGAATGAGCAGTTCTTC. It specifies CASSSRIYGGGNEQFF.

The V gene is TRBV27, the J gene TRBJ2-7, with a weak D call TRBD2 (6 bases). The ends were cut back, 6 bases at V and 2 bases at J, with 23 bases in the middle. Germline loops: CDR1 MNHEY, CDR2 SMNVEV (reference sequence). The CDR3 is 17 residues long. Written as DNA, the CDR3 is TGTGCCAGCAGCCTCGGCCCCCCCTCGGCGGGGACCTACGAGCAGTACTTC. This translates into CASSLGPPSAGTYEQYF.

This sequence joins TRBV7-2 and TRBJ2-3, with a weak D call TRBD2 (5 bases). Germline CDR1 reads SGHTA; CDR2 reads FQGNSA. V was cut by 1 base and J by 8 bases, with 13 bases left in between. There are 14 residues in the CDR3. The CDR3 here is CASSLERNSATQYF. As DNA, the CDR3 is TGTGCCAGCAGCTTAGAGAGAAATAGCGCTACGCAGTATTTT.

This sequence joins TRBV27 and TRBJ1-2; D not resolved. The CDR3 length is 14 residues. The V end was cut by 3 bases, the J end by 1 base, with 9 bases between. CDR1 MNHEY and CDR2 SMNVEV come from the germline V gene (reference sequence). CDR3 protein: CASSFEANNYGYTF. The CDR3, as DNA: TGTGCCAGCAGTTTCGAGGCAAATAACTATGGCTACACCTTC.